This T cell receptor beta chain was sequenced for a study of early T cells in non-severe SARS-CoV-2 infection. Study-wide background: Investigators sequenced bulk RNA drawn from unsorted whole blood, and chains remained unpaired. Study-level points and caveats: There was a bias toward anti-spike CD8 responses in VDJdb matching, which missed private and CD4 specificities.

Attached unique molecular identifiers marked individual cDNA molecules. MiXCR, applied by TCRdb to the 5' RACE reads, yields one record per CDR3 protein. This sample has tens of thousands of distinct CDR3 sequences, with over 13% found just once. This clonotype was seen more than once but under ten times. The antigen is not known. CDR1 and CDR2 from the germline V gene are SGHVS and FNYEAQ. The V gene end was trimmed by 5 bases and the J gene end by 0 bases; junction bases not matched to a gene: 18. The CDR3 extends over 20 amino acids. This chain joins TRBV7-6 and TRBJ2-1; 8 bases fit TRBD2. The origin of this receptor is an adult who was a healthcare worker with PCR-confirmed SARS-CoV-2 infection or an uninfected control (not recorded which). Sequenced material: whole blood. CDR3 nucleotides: TGTGCCAGCAGCCCTCGACAGGCCCCGGGGCTAGCGGGCTCCTACAATGAGCAGTTCTTC. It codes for CASSPRQAPGLAGSYNEQFF.